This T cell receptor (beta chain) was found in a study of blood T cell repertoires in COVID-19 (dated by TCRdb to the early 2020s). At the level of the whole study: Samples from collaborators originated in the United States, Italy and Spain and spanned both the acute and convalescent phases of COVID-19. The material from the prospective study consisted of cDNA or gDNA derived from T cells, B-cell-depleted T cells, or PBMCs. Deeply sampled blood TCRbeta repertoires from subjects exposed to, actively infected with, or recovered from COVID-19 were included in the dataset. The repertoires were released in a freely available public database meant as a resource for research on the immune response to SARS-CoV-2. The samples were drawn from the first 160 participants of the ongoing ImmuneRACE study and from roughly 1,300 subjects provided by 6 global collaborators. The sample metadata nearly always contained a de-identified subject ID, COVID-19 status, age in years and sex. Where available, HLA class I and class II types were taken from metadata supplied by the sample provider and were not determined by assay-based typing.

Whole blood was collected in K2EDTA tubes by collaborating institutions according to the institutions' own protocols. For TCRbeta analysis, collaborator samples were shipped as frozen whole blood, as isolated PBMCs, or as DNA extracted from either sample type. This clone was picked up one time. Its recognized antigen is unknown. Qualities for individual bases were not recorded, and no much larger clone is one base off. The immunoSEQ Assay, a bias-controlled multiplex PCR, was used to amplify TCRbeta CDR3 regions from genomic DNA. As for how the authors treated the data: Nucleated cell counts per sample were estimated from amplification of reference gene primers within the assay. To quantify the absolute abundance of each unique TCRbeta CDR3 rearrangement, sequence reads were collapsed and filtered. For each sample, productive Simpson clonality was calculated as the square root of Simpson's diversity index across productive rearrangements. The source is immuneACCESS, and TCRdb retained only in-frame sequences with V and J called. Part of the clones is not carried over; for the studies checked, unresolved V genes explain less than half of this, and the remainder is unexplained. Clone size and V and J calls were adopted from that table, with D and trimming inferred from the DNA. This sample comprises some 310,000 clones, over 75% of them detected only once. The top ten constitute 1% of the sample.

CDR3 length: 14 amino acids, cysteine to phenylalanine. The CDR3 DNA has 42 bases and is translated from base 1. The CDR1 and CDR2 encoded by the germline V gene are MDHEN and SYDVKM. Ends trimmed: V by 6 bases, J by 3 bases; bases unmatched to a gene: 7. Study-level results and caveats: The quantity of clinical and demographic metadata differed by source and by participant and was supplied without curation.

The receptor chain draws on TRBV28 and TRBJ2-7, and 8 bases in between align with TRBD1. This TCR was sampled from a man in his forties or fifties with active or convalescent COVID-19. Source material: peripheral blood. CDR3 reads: CASRPGQAIYEQYF. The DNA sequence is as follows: TGTGCCAGCAGGCCGGGACAGGCGATCTACGAGCAGTACTTC.